This T cell receptor beta chain was captured by sequencing in a study of T cell changes during pregnancy in multiple sclerosis. TCRdb's table, derived via immunoSEQ multiplex PCR, lists solely in-frame clones and lacks some. The table shows approximately 89,000 clones, with approximately 93% occurring only once. Germline values: CDR1 SGHRS, CDR2 YFSETQ. The CDR3 totals 17 residues. Trimming shortened V by 0 bases and J by 7 bases, and 20 bases separated the two germline ends. J is TRBJ2-1 and V is TRBV5-1; D may be TRBD2 (6 bases). This clonotype was obtained from a female donor in good health, enrolled as a control in a pregnancy study. Material: peripheral blood, obtained after pregnancy. This CDR3 reads CASSLDPQRVVRNEQFF. The CDR3 DNA sequence: TGCGCCAGCAGCTTGGATCCTCAGCGGGTCGTAAGGAATGAGCAGTTCTTC.